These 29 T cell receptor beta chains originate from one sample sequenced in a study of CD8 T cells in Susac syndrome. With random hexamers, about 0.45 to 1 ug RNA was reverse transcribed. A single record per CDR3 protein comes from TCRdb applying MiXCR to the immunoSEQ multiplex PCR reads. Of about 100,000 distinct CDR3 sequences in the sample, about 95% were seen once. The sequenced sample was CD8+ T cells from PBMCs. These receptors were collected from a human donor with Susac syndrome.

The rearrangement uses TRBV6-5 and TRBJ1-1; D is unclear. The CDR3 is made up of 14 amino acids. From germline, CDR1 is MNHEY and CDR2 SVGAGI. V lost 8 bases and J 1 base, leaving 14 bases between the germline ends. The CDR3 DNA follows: TGTGCCAGCGGAGCCAGCTGGGAGAACACTGAAGCTTTCTTT. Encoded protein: CASGASWENTEAFF.

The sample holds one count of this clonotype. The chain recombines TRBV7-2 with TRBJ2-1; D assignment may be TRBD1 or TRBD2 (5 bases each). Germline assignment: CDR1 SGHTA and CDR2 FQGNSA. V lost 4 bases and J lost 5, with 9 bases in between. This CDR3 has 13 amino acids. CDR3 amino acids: CASSWDGDNEQFF. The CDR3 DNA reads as TGTGCCAGCAGCTGGGACGGCGACAATGAGCAGTTCTTC.

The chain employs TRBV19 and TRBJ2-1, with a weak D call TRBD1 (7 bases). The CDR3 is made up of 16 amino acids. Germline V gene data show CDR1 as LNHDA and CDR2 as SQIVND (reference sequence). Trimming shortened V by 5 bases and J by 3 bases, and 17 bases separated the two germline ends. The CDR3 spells CASSPEGGGVYNEQFF. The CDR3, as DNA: TGTGCCAGTAGTCCCGAAGGAGGGGGCGTCTACAATGAGCAGTTCTTC.

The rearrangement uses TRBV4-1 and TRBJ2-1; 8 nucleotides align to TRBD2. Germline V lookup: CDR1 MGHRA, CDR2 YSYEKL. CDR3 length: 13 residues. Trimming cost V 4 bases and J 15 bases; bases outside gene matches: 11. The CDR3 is CASSPPGAGGPFF. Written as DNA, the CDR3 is TGCGCCAGCAGCCCCCCCGGGGCGGGGGGTCCGTTCTTC.

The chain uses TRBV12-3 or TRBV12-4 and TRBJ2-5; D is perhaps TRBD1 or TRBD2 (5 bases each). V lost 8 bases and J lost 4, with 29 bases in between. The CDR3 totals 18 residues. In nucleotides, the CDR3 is TGTGCCAGCCTTCCCCGGGACCCGAAGTCCCTTACCGGAGAGACCCAGTACTTC. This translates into CASLPRDPKSLTGETQYF.

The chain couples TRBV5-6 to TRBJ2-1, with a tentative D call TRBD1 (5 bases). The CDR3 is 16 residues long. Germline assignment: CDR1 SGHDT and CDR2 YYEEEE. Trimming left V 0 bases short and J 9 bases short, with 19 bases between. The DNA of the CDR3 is TGTGCCAGCAGCTTGGATCCGACCCCTACAGGTGGTGAGCAGTTCTTC. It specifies CASSLDPTPTGGEQFF.

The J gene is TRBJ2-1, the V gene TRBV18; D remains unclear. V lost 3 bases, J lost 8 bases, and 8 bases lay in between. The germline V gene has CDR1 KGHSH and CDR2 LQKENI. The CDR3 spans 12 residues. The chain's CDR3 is CASSPSLDEQFF. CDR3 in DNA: TGTGCCAGCTCACCTTCGTTGGATGAGCAGTTCTTC.

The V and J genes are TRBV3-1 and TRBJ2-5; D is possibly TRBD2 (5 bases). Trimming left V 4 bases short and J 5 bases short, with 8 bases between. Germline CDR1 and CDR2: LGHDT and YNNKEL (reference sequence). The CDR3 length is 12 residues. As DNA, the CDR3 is TGTGCCAGCAGCCCCACTAGGGAGACCCAGTACTTC. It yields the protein CASSPTRETQYF.

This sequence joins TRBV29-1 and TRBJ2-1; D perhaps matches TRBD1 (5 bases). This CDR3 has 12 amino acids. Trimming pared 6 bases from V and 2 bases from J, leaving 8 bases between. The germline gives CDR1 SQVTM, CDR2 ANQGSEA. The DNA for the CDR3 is TGCAGCGTACAGGCAACCTACAATGAGCAGTTCTTC. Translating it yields CSVQATYNEQFF.

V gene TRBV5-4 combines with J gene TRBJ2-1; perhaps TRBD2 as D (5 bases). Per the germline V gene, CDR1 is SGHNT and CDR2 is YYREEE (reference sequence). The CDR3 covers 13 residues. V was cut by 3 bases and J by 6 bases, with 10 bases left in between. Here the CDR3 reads CASSSGGSNEQFF. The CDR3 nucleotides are TGTGCCAGCAGCTCCGGCGGGTCCAATGAGCAGTTCTTC.

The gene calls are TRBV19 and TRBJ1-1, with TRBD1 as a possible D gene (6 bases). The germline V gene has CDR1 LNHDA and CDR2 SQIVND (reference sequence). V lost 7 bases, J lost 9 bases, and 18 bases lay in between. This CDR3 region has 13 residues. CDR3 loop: CASKAQGWDKAFF. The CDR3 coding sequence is TGTGCCAGTAAGGCTCAAGGTTGGGACAAAGCTTTCTTT.

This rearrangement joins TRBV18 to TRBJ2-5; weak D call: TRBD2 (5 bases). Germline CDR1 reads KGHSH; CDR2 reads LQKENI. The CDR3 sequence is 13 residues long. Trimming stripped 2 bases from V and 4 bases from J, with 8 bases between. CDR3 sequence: CASSPTSGETQYF. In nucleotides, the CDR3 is TGTGCCAGCTCACCAACCAGCGGAGAGACCCAGTACTTC.

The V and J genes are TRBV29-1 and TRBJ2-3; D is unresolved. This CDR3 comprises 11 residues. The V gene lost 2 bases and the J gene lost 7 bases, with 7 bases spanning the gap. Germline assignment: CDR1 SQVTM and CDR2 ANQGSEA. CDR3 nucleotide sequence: TGCAGCGTTGAATCGTTATATACGCAGTATTTT. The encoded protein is CSVESLYTQYF.

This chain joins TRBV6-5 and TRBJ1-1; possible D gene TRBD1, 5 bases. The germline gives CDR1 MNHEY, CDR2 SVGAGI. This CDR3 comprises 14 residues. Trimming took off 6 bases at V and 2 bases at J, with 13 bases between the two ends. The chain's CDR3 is CASSHGDVNTEAFF. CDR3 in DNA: TGTGCCAGCAGCCATGGGGACGTTAACACTGAAGCTTTCTTT.

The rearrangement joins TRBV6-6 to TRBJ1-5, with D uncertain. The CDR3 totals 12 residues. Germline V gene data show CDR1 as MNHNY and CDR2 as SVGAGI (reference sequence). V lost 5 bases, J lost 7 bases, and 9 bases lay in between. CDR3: CASSPTRQPQHF. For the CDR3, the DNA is TGTGCCAGCAGTCCTACACGGCAGCCCCAGCATTTT.

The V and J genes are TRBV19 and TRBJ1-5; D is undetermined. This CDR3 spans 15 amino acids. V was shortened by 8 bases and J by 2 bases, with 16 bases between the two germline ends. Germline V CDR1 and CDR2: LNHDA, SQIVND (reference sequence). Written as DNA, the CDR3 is TGTGCCAGTGGCGGCGTGGGTAGGGGCAATCAGCCCCAGCATTTT. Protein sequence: CASGGVGRGNQPQHF.

The DNA for the CDR3 is TGCGCCAGCAGCTTTACAGGAGGCGGGGACATTCAGTACTTC. Encoded protein: CASSFTGGGDIQYF. The chain recombines TRBV5-1 with TRBJ2-4; maybe TRBD2 (6 bases). CDR1 SGHRS and CDR2 YFSETQ come from the germline V gene. This CDR3 is 14 amino acids long. V was pared by 2 bases and J by 8 bases, with 14 bases between. The whole variable domain, remainder taken from reference TRBV5-1 and TRBJ2-4, is KAGVTQTPRYLIKTRGQQVTLSCSPISGHRSVSWYQQTPGQGLQFLFEYFSETQRNKGNFPGRFSGRQFSNSRSEMNVSTLELGDSALYLCASSFTGGGDIQYFGAGTRLSVL.

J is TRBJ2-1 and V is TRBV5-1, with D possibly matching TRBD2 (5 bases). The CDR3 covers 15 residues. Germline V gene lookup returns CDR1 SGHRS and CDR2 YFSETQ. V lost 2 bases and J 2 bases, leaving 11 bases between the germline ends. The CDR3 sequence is CASSFLEGTYNEQFF. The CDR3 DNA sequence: TGCGCCAGCAGCTTCCTCGAGGGTACCTACAATGAGCAGTTCTTC.

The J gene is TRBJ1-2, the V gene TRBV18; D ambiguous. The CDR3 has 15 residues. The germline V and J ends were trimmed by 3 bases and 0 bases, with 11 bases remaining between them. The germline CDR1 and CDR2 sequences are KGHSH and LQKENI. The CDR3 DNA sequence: TGTGCCAGCTCACCCGGACCGACATCTAACTATGGCTACACCTTC. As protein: CASSPGPTSNYGYTF.

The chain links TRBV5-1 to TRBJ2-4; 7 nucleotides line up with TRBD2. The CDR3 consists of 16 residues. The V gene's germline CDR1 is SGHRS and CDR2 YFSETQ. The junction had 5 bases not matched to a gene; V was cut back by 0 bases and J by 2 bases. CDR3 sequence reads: CASSLAPSGTKNIQYF. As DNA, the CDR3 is TGCGCCAGCAGCTTGGCCCCTAGCGGAACCAAAAACATTCAGTACTTC.

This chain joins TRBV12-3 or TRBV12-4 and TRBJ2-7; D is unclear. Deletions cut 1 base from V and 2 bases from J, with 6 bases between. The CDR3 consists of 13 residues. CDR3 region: CASSLGGTYEQYF. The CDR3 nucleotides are TGTGCCAGCAGTTTAGGGGGTACCTACGAGCAGTACTTC.

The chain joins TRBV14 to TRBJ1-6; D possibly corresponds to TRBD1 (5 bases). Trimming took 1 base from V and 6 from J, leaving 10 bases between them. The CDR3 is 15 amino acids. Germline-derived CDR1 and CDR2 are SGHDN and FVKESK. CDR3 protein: CASSQGAGVNSPLHF. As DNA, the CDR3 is TGTGCCAGCAGCCAAGGAGCGGGGGTTAATTCACCCCTCCACTTT.

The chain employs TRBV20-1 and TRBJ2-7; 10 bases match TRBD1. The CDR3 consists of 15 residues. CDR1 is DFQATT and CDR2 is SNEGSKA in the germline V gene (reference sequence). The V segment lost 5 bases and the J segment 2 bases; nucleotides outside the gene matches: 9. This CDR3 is CSASLSGTGAYEQYF. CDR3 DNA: TGCAGTGCTTCCCTATCCGGGACAGGGGCCTACGAGCAGTACTTC.

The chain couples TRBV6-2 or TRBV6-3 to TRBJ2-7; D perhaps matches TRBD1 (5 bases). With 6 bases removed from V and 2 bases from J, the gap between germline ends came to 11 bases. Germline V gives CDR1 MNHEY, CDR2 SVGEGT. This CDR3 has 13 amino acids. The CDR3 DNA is TGTGCCAGCAGGCCGACAGAAACCTACGAGCAGTACTTC. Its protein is CASRPTETYEQYF.

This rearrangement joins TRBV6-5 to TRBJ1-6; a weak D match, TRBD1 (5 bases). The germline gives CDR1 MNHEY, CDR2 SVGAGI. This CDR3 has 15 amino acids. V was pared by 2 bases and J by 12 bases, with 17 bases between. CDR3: CASSYTPGTWEPLHF. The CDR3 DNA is TGTGCCAGCAGTTACACCCCAGGGACCTGGGAACCCCTCCACTTT.

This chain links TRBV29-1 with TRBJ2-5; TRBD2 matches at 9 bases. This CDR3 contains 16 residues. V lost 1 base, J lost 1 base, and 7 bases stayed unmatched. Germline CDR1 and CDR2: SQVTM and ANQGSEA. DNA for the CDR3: TGCAGCGTTGAAGTACTGATAGCGGGGGTCCAAGAGACCCAGTACTTC. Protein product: CSVEVLIAGVQETQYF.

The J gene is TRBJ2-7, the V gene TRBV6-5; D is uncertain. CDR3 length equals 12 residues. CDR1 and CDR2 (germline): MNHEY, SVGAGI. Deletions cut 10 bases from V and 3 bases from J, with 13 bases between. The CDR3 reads CATRTEIYEQYF. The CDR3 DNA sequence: TGTGCCACCAGAACAGAGATCTACGAGCAGTACTTC.

CDR3 DNA sequence: TGCAGTACAAGGGATACGCAGTATTTT. Protein sequence: CSTRDTQYF. J is TRBJ2-3 and V is TRBV20-1; D unclear. Germline CDR1 is DFQATT and CDR2 is SNEGSKA (reference sequence). Trimming shortened V by 8 bases and J by 6 bases, and 6 bases separated the two germline ends. The CDR3 runs 9 residues.

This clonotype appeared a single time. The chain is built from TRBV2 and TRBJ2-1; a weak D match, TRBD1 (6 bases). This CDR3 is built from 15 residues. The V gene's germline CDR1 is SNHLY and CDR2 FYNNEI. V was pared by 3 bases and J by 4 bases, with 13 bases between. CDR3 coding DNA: TGTGCCAGCAGTGAGTCGGACAGTTTATACAATGAGCAGTTCTTC. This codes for CASSESDSLYNEQFF.